This T cell receptor beta chain is drawn from a study of cytomegalovirus exposure and HLA in healthy donors. In the study overall: Approximately 80 million unique TCRs from HLA-typed donors were held in an early data release.

Primers: 60 Vbeta forward and 13 Jbeta reverse. Sequencing was performed with immunoSEQ multiplex PCR; in TCRdb, only in-frame clones are kept and a portion is missing. This sample has under 200,000 clones, with approximately 80% found just once. Comment on this clone: Its antigen remains unknown.

Overall study results and limits: Immune exposure information available was restricted to CMV serostatus. In a later analysis, TCR association rates varied by HLA locus: DRB1 most, HLA-C fewest.

The CDR3 is made up of 14 amino acids. Trimming cost V 2 bases and J 3 bases, with 10 bases left between them. Germline lookup yields CDR1 MNHEY and CDR2 SVGAGI. This TCR was sampled from a man aged 18 to 35 in good health and CMV-seronegative. The sequencing input was PBMCs. The rearrangement links TRBV6-5 to TRBJ2-5; possibly TRBD2 for D (7 bases). CDR3 in DNA: TGTGCCAGCAGTTACGGGGGGGCCAAAGAGACCCAGTACTTC. Its protein product is CASSYGGAKETQYF.